The text below deals with one T cell receptor beta chain. No antigen is known for it. The V end lost 3 bases, the J end lost 1 base, and 10 bases lay between the germline ends. The CDR3 extends over 14 amino acids. Germline values: CDR1 SGHAT, CDR2 FQNNGV. The table came from immunoSEQ multiplex PCR; TCRdb's copy has only in-frame clones and leaves some out. The sample carries 75,000 to 95,000 clones, roughly 80% recorded once. The data originate from a study of OX40 agonist ivuxolimab in advanced cancers. Study as a whole: Every 2 weeks, ivuxolimab was infused into the patients intravenously at between 0.01 and 10 mg/kg. The diagnoses of dose-escalation patients were hepatocellular carcinoma, melanoma, renal cell or head and neck cancer. Three patients showed partial responses: one hepatocellular carcinoma and two cutaneous melanoma cases.

Study results and caveats: At 0.1-3.0 mg/kg, partial responders had clonal expansion among the lowest observed.

This receptor was obtained from an adult with an advanced solid tumor such as melanoma, head and neck, liver or kidney cancer. The specimen was CD4+ or CD8+ T cells sorted from blood, collected in a trial of the OX40 agonist ivuxolimab. The chain joins TRBV11-2 to TRBJ2-7; TRBD1 is a possible D gene (6 bases). The CDR3 is CASSFGDNSYEQYF. The DNA of the CDR3 is TGTGCCAGCAGCTTTGGGGACAATTCCTACGAGCAGTACTTC.